This TCR beta chain emerged from a study of identifying expanded T cells in peripheral blood. During the collection period, no donor immune events like infections were recorded. The CDR3 sequence is 17 residues long. CDR1 and CDR2 from the germline V gene are PRHDT and FYEKMQ (reference sequence). Trimming pared 0 bases from V and 1 base from J, leaving 13 bases between. Assay: immunoSEQ multiplex PCR; the TCRdb copy retains only in-frame clones and omits some. The sample has tens of thousands of clones, around 89% seen once. This rearrangement joins TRBV13 to TRBJ1-3; D unresolved. Sequencing input: blood. The TCR sequence derives from a person between 18 and 75 years old in good health. The CDR3 is CASSLGVGSESGNTIYF. The CDR3 DNA sequence: TGTGCCAGCAGCTTAGGGGTAGGATCGGAATCTGGAAACACCATATATTTT.